A single T cell receptor (beta chain) is shown here with its context. The sample belongs to a study of CD8 T cells in Susac syndrome. TCR beta sequencing covered blood CD8+ and CD4+ T cells. Patients with Susac syndrome showed fulfilment of recently defined diagnostic criteria for definite or probable disease. RNA totalling 0.5 to 1 ug underwent reverse transcription with random hexamers. Via MiXCR, TCRdb re-called the immunoSEQ multiplex PCR reads, giving one row per CDR3 protein. The sample holds about 190,000 distinct CDR3 sequences; about 94% are singletons and the top ten take 0.098%. CDR1 and CDR2 (germline): LNHDA, SQIVND (reference sequence). V was shortened by 2 bases and J by 8 bases, with 22 bases between the two germline ends. The CDR3 length is 17 residues.

This TCR derives from a human donor with Susac syndrome. The chain is built from TRBV19 and TRBJ2-4; D may be TRBD1 (5 bases). Sample: CD4+ T cells from PBMCs. The CDR3 spells CASSILPSGAGKDIQYF. CDR3 sequence (DNA): TGTGCCAGTAGTATACTCCCGTCTGGGGCAGGGAAAGACATTCAGTACTTC.